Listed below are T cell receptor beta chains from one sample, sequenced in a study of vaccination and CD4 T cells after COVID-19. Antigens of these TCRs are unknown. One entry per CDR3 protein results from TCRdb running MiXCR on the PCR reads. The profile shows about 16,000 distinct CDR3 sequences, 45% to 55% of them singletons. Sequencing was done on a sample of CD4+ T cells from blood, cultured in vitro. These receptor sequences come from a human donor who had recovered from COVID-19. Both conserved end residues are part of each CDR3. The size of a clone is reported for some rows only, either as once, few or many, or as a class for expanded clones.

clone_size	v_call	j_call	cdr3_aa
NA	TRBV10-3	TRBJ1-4	CAISEVTGSEKLFF
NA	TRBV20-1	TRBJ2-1	CSASSSGWGHEQFF
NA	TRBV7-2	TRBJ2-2	CASSPEGLDTGELFF
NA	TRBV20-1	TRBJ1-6	CSATSSGTGFNSPLHF
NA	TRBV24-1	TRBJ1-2	CATSVGNYGYTF
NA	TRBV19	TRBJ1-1	CASTQTGRGTEAFF
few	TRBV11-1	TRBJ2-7	CASSLSRGQGTYEQYF
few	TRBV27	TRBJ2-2	CASSFNSNTGELFF
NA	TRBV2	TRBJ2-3	CANLGTPGADTQYF
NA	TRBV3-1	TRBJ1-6	CASSQAGIGPISPLHF
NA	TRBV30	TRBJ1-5	CAWSVRADSNQPQHF
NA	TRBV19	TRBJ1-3	CASTMGSGSVGNTIYF
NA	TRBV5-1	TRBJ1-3	CASSRTTGNTIYF
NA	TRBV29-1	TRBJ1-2	CSVGGTDYGYTF
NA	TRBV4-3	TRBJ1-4	CASSQARRTGLNEKLFF
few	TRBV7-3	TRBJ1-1	CASSANQGNTEAFF
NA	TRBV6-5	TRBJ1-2	CASSYSGRDSVYGYTF
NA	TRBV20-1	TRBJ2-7	CSTLRGPKYEQYF
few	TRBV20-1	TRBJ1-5	CSATPGANNQPQHF
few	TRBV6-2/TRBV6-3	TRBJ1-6	CASSYRDSPLHF
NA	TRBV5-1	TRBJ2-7	CASSSSGEYEQYF
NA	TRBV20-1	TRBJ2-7	CSARISGRGGSYEQYF
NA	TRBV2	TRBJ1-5	CASRGRGHNNQPQHF
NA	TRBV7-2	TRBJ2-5	CASSFASKETQYF
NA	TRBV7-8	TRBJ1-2	CASSSAGHYGYTF
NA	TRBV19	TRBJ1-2	CASRVRDSFNYGYTF
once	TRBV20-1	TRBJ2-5	CSALGSGTSGSGGSGETQYF
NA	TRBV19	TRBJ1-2	CASSISQTYYGYTF
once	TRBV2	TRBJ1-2	CASSERGQGLEGYTF
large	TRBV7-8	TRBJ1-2	CASSLREGDYGYTF
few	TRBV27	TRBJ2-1	CASSLKVSRREQFF
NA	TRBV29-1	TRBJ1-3	CSVVGSGGNTIYF
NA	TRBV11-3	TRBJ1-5	CASSLDGNRARPQHF
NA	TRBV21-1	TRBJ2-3	CASSRATKYF
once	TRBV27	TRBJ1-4	CASSSGPGQGNEKLFF
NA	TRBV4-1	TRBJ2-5	CASSQGRVGYQETQYF
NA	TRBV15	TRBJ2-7	CATSREGLVYEQYF
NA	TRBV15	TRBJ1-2	CATSRDRGVGYGYTF
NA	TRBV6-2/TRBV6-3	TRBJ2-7	CASTTSIYEQYF
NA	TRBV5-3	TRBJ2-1	CASSLVGSSYNEQFF
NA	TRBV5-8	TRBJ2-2	CASSPGTVSTNTGELFF
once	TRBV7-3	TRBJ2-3	CASSRGREGTDTQYF
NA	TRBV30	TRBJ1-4	CAWSKTTVIVF
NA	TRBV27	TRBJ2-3	CASSLVGQTIQYF
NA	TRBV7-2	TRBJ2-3	CASSLQGFVTDTQYF
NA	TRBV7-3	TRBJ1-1	CASSSRQGATEAFF
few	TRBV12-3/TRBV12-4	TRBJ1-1	CASNLLQGKAFF
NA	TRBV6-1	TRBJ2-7	CASNPGSTTYEQYF
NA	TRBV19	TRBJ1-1	CASVGITEAFF
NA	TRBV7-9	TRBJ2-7	CASSLGTGDDYEQYF
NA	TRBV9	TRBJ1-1	CASRGQYTEAFF